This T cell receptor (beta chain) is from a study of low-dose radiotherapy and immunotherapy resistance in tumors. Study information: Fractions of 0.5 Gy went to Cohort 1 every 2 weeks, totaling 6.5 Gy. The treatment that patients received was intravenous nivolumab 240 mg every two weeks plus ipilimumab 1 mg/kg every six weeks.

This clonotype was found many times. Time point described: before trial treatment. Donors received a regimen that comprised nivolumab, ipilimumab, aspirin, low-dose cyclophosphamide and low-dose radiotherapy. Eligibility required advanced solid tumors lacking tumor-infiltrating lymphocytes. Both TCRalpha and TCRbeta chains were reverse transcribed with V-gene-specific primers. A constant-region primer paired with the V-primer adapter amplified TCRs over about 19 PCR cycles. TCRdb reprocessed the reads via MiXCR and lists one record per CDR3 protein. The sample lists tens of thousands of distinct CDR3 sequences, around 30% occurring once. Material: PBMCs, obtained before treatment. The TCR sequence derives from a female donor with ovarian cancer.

The CDR3 nucleotides read TGTGCCAGCAGTTACCCGAATCGCAGGGACAGGCTCGCGAACACCGGGGAGCTGTTTTTT. It encodes CASSYPNRRDRLANTGELFF. This rearrangement joins TRBV6-6 to TRBJ2-2, with TRBD1 identical over 8 bases. V trimming: 2 bases; J trimming: 0 bases; junction bases outside the gene matches: 14. This CDR3 comprises 20 residues. Germline V gives CDR1 MNHNY, CDR2 SVGAGI (reference sequence).